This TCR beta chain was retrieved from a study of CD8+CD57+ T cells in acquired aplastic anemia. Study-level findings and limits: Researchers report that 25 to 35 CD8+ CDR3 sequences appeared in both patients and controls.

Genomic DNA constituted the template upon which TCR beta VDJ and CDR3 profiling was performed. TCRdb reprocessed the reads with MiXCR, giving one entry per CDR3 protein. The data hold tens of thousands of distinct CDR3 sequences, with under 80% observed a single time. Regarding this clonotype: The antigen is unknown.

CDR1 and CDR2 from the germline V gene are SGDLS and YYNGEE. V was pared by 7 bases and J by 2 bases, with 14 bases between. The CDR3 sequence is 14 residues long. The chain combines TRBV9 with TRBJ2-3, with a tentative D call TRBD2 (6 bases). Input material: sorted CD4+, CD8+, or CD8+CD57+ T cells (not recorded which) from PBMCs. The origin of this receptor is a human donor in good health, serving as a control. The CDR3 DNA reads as TGTGCCAGCGGACTACTTGGCTCCACAGATACGCAGTATTTT. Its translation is CASGLLGSTDTQYF.